These T cell receptor beta chains were read from a single sample in a study of blood T cell repertoires in COVID-19. Using immunoSEQ multiplex PCR, the repertoire was profiled, and TCRdb retains in-frame clones only, with some absent. The sample has under 350,000 clones; less than 90% are singletons. Specimen: peripheral blood. These receptors all stem from a human donor in a cohort sampled during active COVID-19. Both conserved end residues are part of each CDR3. The order of the fields is J gene, D gene, clone size, V gene, CDR3 DNA, CDR3 protein. The D gene is left open where the match is weak. The size entry is marked missing in some rows and otherwise reads once, few, many or a size class.

TRBJ2-5 | TRBD2 | . | TRBV11-2 | TGTGCCAGCAGCCAAACGGCGGGACTAGCGCAAGAGACCCAGTACTTC | CASSQTAGLAQETQYF
TRBJ2-2 | TRBD2 | . | TRBV3-1/TRBV3-2 | TGTGCCAGCAGCCAAGTGCGGGAGCCTATACTGGGGGAGCTGTTTTTT | CASSQVREPILGELFF
TRBJ2-3 | TRBD2 | . | TRBV24-1 | TGTGCCACCAGTGACTGGACTAGCGGGAGACAGTATTTT | CATSDWTSGRQYF
TRBJ1-2 | . | few | TRBV21-1 | TGTGCCAGCAGAAAGACAACTGGACAGGGAGGTTCGAGTGGCTACACCTTC | CASRKTTGQGGSSGYTF
TRBJ1-6 | TRBD1 | . | TRBV27 | TGTGCCAGCAATTCCGGGACAGGGCCATATTCACCCCTCCACTTT | CASNSGTGPYSPLHF
TRBJ1-1 | . | once | TRBV11-3 | TGTGCCAGCAGCCCCATGGGGGGGGAGGCTTTCTTT | CASSPMGGEAFF
TRBJ1-2 | . | . | TRBV4-1 | TGCGCCAGCAGCCAAGAGGGGCGATATGGCTACACCTTC | CASSQEGRYGYTF
TRBJ1-4 | TRBD1 | . | TRBV7-2 | TGTGCCAGCAGCTCCAACAGGGGAGACGGAGAAAAACTGTTTTTT | CASSSNRGDGEKLFF
TRBJ2-7 | . | . | TRBV5-8 | TGTGCCAGCAGCTCCAGGGGCAGGGACGAGCAGTACTTC | CASSSRGRDEQYF
TRBJ2-3 | TRBD2 | . | TRBV11-2 | TGTGCCAGCAGCCTGGGGACTACCCGGGGGTCAGATACGCAGTATTTT | CASSLGTTRGSDTQYF
TRBJ2-1 | . | . | TRBV6-5 | TGTGCCAGCATGGAGCGGACCTACAATGAGCAGTTCTTC | CASMERTYNEQFF
TRBJ2-7 | . | . | TRBV11-2 | TGTGCCAGCAGCCTGGGGGCTGACTACGAGCAGTACTTC | CASSLGADYEQYF
TRBJ2-1 | TRBD2 | few | TRBV10-2 | TGCGCCAGCAGTGGGGGCGGGAGGGCCGACAATGAGCAGTTCTTC | CASSGGGRADNEQFF
TRBJ2-1 | . | . | TRBV4-2 | TGTGCCAGCAGCCAAGGACAGACATCCTACAATGAGCAGTTCTTC | CASSQGQTSYNEQFF
TRBJ1-6 | . | once | TRBV5-6 | TGTGCCAGCAGACGGGACTTGGGAGATTCACCCCTCCACTTT | CASRRDLGDSPLHF
TRBJ2-1 | . | . | TRBV6-1 | TGTGCCAGCAGTTTTATTGAACTAGCTGACAATGAGCAGTTCTTC | CASSFIELADNEQFF
TRBJ2-5 | TRBD2 | . | TRBV5-6 | TGTGCCAGCAACGGGGGGGGCTTCGGAGAGACCCAGTACTTC | CASNGGGFGETQYF
TRBJ2-5 | . | . | TRBV7-2 | TGTGCCAGCAGCTTCTCCGGGAGCCAGGAGACCCAGTACTTC | CASSFSGSQETQYF
TRBJ2-1 | TRBD2 | . | TRBV14 | TGTGCCAGCAGCCAAGAGTTCGGACTAGCGGTGTATGAGCAGTTCTTC | CASSQEFGLAVYEQFF
TRBJ2-1 | TRBD2 | . | TRBV7-2 | TGTGCCAGCAGCTTATCAAACGTCCTAGGGACTAACCAGTTCTTC | CASSLSNVLGTNQFF
TRBJ2-7 | TRBD1 | . | TRBV6-5 | TGTGCCAGCAGCAACCAGGGGGCGCCTAATAAGCAGTACTTC | CASSNQGAPNKQYF
TRBJ2-3 | . | once | TRBV9 | TGTGCCAGCAGCGTAGGGGGACTTGGCACAGATACGCAGTATTTT | CASSVGGLGTDTQYF
TRBJ2-7 | . | . | TRBV3-1/TRBV3-2 | TGTGCCAGCAGCCAACTTTTTCAGGGTTACGAGCAGTACTTC | CASSQLFQGYEQYF
TRBJ1-5 | TRBD1 | once | TRBV6-5 | TGTGCCAGCAGTACAGGGGGCCGGAAGCAGCCCCAGCATTTT | CASSTGGRKQPQHF
TRBJ1-5 | . | . | TRBV6-5 | TGTGCCAGCCGTATGGGGGCCGGGACGAATCAGCCCCAGCATTTT | CASRMGAGTNQPQHF
TRBJ1-1 | . | . | TRBV7-2 | TGTGCCAGCAGCATATTCGAACATCCTGTGGTTTTCTTT | CASSIFEHPVVFF
TRBJ1-4 | TRBD1 | once | TRBV28 | TGTGCCAGCAGCCCGGGACAGGGTGGAGAAAAACTGTTTTTT | CASSPGQGGEKLFF
TRBJ2-1 | TRBD2 | . | TRBV6-5 | TGTGCCAGCAGTCGCAAGAGCGGGAGGCCCAATGAGCAGTTCTTC | CASSRKSGRPNEQFF
TRBJ2-3 | . | once | TRBV5-4 | TGTGCCAGCAGCTTTGGGTTAGCGTCGCAGTATTTT | CASSFGLASQYF
TRBJ2-1 | TRBD2 | . | TRBV5-5 | TGTGCCAGCAGCGCTACTAGCGGGAGGGACTACAATGAGCAGTTCTTC | CASSATSGRDYNEQFF
TRBJ2-1 | TRBD1 | . | TRBV5-6 | TGTGCCAGCAGTTTCGGGACAGGGGCCTACAATGAGCAGTTCTTC | CASSFGTGAYNEQFF
TRBJ1-1 | TRBD1 | . | TRBV5-1 | TGCGCCAGCAGAGGACAGGTGGAGGGAGCTTTCTTT | CASRGQVEGAFF
TRBJ1-1 | TRBD1 | . | TRBV7-8 | TGTGCCAGCAGCTTAGAAATCGGGACAGCGAACACTGAAGCTTTCTTT | CASSLEIGTANTEAFF
TRBJ1-5 | . | once | TRBV14 | TGTGCCAGCAGCCAAGAAGGCGGGCAGCCCCAGCATTTT | CASSQEGGQPQHF
TRBJ2-5 | . | few | TRBV10-3 | TGTGCCATCAGTGAGGCCAGAGAGACCCAGTACTTC | CAISEARETQYF
TRBJ2-7 | TRBD2 | . | TRBV7-2 | TGTGCCAGCAGCTTAGGCGGGAGCGAAACCTACGAGCAGTACTTC | CASSLGGSETYEQYF
TRBJ2-2 | . | . | TRBV4-2 | TGTGCCAGCAGCCAAGAAGCGTCTACCTCCCCCGGGGAGCTGTTTTTT | CASSQEASTSPGELFF
TRBJ1-2 | . | . | TRBV4-3 | TGCGCCAGCAGCCAAGCTGGGGGGAATAACTATGGCTACACCTTC | CASSQAGGNNYGYTF
TRBJ1-6 | . | . | TRBV2 | TGTGCCAGCTGGGGAGATCTAAATTCACCCCTCCACTTT | CASWGDLNSPLHF
TRBJ2-3 | . | . | TRBV6-5 | TGTGCCAGCCTCCTGGGCACTACGCAGTATTTT | CASLLGTTQYF
TRBJ2-3 | . | . | TRBV27 | TGTGCCAGCAGTAATAGGCACAGGTCGACAGATACGCAGTATTTT | CASSNRHRSTDTQYF
TRBJ2-2 | . | . | TRBV4-2 | TGTGCCAGCAGCCAAGGCCATAGCGGAGGGTGGGGGGAGCTGTTTTTT | CASSQGHSGGWGELFF
TRBJ1-5 | . | . | TRBV27 | TGTGCCAGCAGTTTCTCGGGAGGCAATCAGCCCCAGCATTTT | CASSFSGGNQPQHF
TRBJ1-5 | . | . | TRBV7-9 | TGTGCCAGCAGGGGGGGAGACCAGCCCCAGCATTTT | CASRGGDQPQHF
TRBJ2-3 | TRBD2 | . | TRBV7-9 | TGTGCCAGCAGCCCGAGACTAGCGGGAGCAGTGGCAGATACGCAGTATTTT | CASSPRLAGAVADTQYF
TRBJ2-7 | . | . | TRBV20-1 | TGCAGTGCGACTGACTACGAGCAGTACTTC | CSATDYEQYF
TRBJ1-1 | TRBD1 | . | TRBV25-1 | TGTGCCAGCAGTTTTGGGACAGCGAACACTGAAGCTTTCTTT | CASSFGTANTEAFF
TRBJ2-1 | . | . | TRBV20-1 | TGCAGTGCTAGTCCTCGACAGATACAGAGTCGGGATGAGCAGTTCTTC | CSASPRQIQSRDEQFF